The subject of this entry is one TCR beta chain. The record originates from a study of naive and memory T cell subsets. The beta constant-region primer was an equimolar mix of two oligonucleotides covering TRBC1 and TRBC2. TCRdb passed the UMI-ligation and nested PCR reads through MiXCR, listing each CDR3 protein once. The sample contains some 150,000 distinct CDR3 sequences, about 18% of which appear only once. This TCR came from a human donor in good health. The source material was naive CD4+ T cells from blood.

CDR3 residues: CASRYRDYQETQYF. As DNA, the CDR3 is TGTGCCAGCAGATACCGGGACTACCAAGAGACCCAGTACTTC. This chain joins TRBV12-3 or TRBV12-4 and TRBJ2-5; D is possibly TRBD2 (6 bases). V was cut by 6 bases and J by 0 bases, with 11 bases left in between. The CDR3 covers 14 residues.